This T cell receptor beta chain comes out of a study of blood T cell repertoires in COVID-19. On the study more broadly: The analysed material was cDNA or gDNA that came from T cells, B-cell-depleted T cells, or PBMCs.

The length of the CDR3 is 11 residues. The germline V and J ends were trimmed by 7 bases and 0 bases, with 6 bases remaining between them. CDR1 is SQVTM and CDR2 is ANQGSEA in the germline V gene. Under the authors' procedure: Amplified reference gene primers provided the basis for estimating nucleated cell counts. Profiling relied on immunoSEQ multiplex PCR, and the TCRdb table lists in-frame clones only, not all of them. The V and J calls and clone size come from that table; D and trimming were worked out from the DNA. The table includes some 46,000 clones, approximately 80% detected once. Material for sequencing was peripheral blood. This receptor was taken from a woman between 55 and 75 years old with acute or convalescent COVID-19. The chain carries TRBV29-1 and TRBJ1-1; D unresolved. The CDR3 spells CSANLNTEAFF. CDR3 DNA: TGCAGCGCCAACTTGAACACTGAAGCTTTCTTT. Based on the CDR3 plus reference TRBV29-1 and TRBJ1-1, the full variable domain is SAVISQKPSRDICQRGTSLTIQCQVDSQVTMMFWYRQQPGQSLTLIATANQGSEATYESGFVIDKFPISRPNLTFSTLTVSNMSPEDSSIYLCSANLNTEAFFGQGTRLTVV.